The 2 T cell receptor beta chains listed next were all sequenced from one sample in a study of Graves' ophthalmopathy and Graves' hyperthyroidism. Amplification from RNA transcripts yielded the TCR beta CDR3 regions. Second-round multiplex PCR followed a first-round RT-PCR using HTBI primers. TCRdb fed the multiplex PCR reads into MiXCR, producing one record per CDR3 protein. The sample includes about 210,000 distinct CDR3 sequences, under 30% of them seen just once. The sample comprised peripheral blood. These TCRs come from a man in his fifties or sixties with Graves' ophthalmopathy.

This clonotype was observed many times. This sequence joins TRBV7-9 and TRBJ1-1; D remains ambiguous. The CDR3 is made up of 12 amino acids. V shed 5 bases and J shed 8 bases, with 12 bases lying between them. The germline gives CDR1 SEHNR, CDR2 FQNEAQ (reference sequence). The CDR3 nucleotides read TGTGCCAGCAGCAGGGCCGAGGTGGAAGCTTTCTTT. Translation gives CASSRAEVEAFF.

In its sample, this clonotype was seen many times. The CDR3 spells CASTLGGPGELFF. The CDR3 DNA is TGTGCCAGCACCTTAGGAGGCCCCGGGGAGCTGTTTTTT. J is TRBJ2-2 and V is TRBV3-1, with TRBD2 as a possible D gene (5 bases). The CDR3 has 13 amino acids. V lost 7 bases and J 6 bases, leaving 12 bases between the germline ends. CDR1 and CDR2 from the germline V gene are LGHDT and YNNKEL (reference sequence).